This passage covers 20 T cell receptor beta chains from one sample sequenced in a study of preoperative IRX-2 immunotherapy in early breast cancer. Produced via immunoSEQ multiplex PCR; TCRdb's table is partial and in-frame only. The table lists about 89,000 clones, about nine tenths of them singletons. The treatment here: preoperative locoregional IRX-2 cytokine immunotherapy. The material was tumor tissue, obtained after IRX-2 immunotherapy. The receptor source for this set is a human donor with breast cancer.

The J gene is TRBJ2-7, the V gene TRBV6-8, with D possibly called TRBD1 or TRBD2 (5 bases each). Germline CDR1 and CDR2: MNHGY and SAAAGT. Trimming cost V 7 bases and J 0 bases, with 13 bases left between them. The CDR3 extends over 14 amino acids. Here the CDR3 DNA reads TGTGCCAGCACCGAGGGGCGTGGCTCCTACGAGCAGTACTTC. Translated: CASTEGRGSYEQYF.

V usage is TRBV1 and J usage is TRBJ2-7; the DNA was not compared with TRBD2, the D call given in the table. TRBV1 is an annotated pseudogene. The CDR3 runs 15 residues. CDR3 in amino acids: CASSQGTSGVYEQYF. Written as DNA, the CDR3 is TGCGCCAGCAGCCAAGGGACTAGCGGGGTCTACGAGCAGTACTTC.

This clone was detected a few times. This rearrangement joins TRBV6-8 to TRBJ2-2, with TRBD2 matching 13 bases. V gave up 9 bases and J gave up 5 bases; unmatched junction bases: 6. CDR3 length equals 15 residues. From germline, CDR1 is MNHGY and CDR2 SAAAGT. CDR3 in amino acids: CASRLAGGTTGELFF. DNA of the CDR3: TGTGCCAGTAGACTAGCGGGGGGCACAACCGGGGAGCTGTTTTTT.

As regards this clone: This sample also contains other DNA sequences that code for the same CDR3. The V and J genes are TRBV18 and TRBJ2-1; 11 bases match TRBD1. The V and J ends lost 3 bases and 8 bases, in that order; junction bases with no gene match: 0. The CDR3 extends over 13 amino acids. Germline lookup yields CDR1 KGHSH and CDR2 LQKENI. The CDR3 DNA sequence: TGTGCCAGCTCACCGGGACAGGGGGATGAGCAGTTCTTC. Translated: CASSPGQGDEQFF.

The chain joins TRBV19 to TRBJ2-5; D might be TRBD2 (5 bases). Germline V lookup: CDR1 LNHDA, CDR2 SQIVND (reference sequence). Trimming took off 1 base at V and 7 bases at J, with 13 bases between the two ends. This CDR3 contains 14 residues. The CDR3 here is CASSIVHPAGTQYF. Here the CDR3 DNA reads TGTGCCAGTAGTATAGTTCACCCCGCGGGGACCCAGTACTTC.

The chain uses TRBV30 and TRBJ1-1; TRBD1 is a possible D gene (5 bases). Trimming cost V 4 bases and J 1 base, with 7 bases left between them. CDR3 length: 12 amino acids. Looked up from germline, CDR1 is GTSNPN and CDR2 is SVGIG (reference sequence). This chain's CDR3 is CAWTTGNTEAFF. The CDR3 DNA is TGTGCCTGGACCACAGGGAACACTGAAGCTTTCTTT. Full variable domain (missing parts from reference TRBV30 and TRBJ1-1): SQTIHQWPATLVQPVGSPLSLECTVEGTSNPNLYWYRQAAGRGLQLLFYSVGIGQISSEVPQNLSASRPQDRQFILSSKKLLLSDSGFYLCAWTTGNTEAFFGQGTRLTVV.

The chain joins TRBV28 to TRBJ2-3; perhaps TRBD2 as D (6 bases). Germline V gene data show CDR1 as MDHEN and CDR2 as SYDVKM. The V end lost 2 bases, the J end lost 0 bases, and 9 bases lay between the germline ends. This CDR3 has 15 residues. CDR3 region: CASSLIGTSTDTQYF. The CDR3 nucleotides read TGTGCCAGCAGTTTAATCGGGACTAGCACAGATACGCAGTATTTT.

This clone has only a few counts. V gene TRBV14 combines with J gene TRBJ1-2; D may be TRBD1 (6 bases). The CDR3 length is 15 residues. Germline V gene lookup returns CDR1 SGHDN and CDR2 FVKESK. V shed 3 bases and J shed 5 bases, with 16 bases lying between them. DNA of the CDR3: TGTGCCAGCAGCCAGGGGTGGCAGGGGTCGTATGGCTACACCTTC. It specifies CASSQGWQGSYGYTF.

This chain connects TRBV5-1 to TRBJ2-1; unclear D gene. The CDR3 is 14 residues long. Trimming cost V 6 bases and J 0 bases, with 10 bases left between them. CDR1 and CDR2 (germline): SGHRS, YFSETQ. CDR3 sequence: CASTLLPSYNEQFF. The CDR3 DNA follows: TGCGCCAGCACCCTACTTCCCTCCTACAATGAGCAGTTCTTC.

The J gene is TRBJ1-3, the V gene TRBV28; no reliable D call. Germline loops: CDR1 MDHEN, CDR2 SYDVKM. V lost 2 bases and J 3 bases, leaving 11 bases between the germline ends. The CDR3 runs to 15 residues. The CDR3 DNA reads TGTGCCAGCAGTTTACCAGGACTACGTGGAAACACCATATATTTT. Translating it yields CASSLPGLRGNTIYF.

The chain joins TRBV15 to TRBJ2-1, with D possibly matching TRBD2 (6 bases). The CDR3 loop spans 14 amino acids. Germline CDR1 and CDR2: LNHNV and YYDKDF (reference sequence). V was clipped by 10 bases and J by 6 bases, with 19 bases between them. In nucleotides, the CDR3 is TGTGCCATCCTCCGGGACTCCGGAGGCAATGAGCAGTTCTTC. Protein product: CAILRDSGGNEQFF.

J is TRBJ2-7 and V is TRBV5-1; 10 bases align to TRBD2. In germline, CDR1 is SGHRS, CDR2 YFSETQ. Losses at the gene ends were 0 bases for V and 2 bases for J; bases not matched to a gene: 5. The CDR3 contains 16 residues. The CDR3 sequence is CASSLALAGSPYEQYF. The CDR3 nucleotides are TGCGCCAGCAGCTTGGCACTAGCGGGGTCCCCCTACGAGCAGTACTTC.

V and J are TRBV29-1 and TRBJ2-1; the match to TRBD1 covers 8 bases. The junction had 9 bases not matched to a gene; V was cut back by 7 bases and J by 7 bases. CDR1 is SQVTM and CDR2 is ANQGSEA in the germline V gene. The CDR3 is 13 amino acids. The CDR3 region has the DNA TGCAGCGCCTGGACAGGGTTTTCGAATGAGCAGTTCTTC. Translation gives CSAWTGFSNEQFF.

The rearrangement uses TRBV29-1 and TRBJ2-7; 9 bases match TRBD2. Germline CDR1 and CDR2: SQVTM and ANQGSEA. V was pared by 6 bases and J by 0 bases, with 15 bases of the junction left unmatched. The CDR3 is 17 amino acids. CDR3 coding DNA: TGCAGCGTCCAAGGGGGTAGCGGGGGTCCCTCCTCCTACGAGCAGTACTTC. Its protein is CSVQGGSGGPSSYEQYF.

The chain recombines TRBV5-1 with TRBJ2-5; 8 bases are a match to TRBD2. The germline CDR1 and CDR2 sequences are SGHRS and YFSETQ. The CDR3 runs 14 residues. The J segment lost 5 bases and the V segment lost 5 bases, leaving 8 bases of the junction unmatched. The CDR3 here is CASRLAERLETQYF. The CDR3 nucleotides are TGCGCCAGCAGACTAGCGGAGAGGTTGGAGACCCAGTACTTC.

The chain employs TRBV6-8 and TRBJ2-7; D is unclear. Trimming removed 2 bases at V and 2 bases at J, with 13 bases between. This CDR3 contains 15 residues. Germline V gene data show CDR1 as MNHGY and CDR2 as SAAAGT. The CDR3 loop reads CASSYLADPTYEQYF. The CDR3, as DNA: TGTGCCAGCAGTTACCTTGCAGATCCGACCTACGAGCAGTACTTC.

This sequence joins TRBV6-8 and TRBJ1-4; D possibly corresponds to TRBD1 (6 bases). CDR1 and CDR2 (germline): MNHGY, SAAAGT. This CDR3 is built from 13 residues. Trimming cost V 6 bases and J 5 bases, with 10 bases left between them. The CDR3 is CASSRGANEKLFF. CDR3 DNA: TGTGCCAGCAGCCGGGGGGCCAATGAAAAACTGTTTTTT.

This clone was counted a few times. CDR3 DNA: TGCAGCGTGCTCGGTCAGCGGGATGGGGCGGACAATGAGCAGTTCTTC. This translates into CSVLGQRDGADNEQFF. The chain has TRBV29-1 and TRBJ2-1; 7 nucleotides align to TRBD2. The CDR3 covers 16 residues. Germline-derived CDR1 and CDR2 are SQVTM and ANQGSEA. V lost 6 bases to trimming and J lost 5 bases; unmatched junction nucleotides: 16.

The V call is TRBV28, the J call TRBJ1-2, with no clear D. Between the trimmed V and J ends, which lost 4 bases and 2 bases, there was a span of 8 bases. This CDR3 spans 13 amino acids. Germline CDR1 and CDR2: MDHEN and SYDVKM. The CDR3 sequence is CASSSAVNYGYTF. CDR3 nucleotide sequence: TGTGCCAGCAGTTCCGCGGTGAACTATGGCTACACCTTC.

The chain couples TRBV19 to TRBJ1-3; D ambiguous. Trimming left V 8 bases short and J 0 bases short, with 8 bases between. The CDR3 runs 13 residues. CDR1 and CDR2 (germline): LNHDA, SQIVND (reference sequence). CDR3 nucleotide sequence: TGTGCCAGTCGACACCTCTCTGGAAACACCATATATTTT. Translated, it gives CASRHLSGNTIYF.